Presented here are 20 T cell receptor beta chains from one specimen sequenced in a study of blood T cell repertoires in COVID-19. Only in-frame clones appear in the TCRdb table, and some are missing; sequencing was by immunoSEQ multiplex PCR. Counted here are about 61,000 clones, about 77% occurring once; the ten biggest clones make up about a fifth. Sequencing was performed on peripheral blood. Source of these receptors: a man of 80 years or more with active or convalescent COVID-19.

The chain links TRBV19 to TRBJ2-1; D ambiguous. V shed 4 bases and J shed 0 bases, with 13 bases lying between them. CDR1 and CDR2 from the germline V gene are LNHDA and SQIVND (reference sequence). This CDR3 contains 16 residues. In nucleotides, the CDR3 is TGTGCCAGTAGTAACCACCCAGGTCACTCCTACAATGAGCAGTTCTTC. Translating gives CASSNHPGHSYNEQFF. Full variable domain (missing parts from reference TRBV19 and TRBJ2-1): DGGITQSPKYLFRKEGQNVTLSCEQNLNHDAMYWYRQDPGQGLRLIYYSQIVNDFQKGDIAEGYSVSREKKESFPLTVTSAQKNPTAFYLCASSNHPGHSYNEQFFGPGTRLTVL.

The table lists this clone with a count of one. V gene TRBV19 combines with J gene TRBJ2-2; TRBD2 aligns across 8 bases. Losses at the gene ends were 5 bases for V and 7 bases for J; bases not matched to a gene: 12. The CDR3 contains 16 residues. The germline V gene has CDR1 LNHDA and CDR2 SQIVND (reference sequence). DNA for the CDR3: TGTGCCAGTAGTCATCGGGAGGGCCGTTATGGCGGGGAGCTGTTTTTT. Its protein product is CASSHREGRYGGELFF.

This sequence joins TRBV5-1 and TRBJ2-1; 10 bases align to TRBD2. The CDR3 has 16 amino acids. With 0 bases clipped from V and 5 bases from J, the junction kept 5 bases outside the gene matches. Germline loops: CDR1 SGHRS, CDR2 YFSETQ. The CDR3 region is CASSLVSSGSNNEQFF. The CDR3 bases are TGCGCCAGCAGCTTGGTGTCTAGCGGGAGCAACAATGAGCAGTTCTTC.

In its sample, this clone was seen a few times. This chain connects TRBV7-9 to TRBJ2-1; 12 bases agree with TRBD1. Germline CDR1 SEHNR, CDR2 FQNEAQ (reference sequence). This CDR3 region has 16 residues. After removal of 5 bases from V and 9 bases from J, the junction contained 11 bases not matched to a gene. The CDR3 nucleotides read TGTGCCAGCAGCGCAATACCGGGACAGGGGGCCCGTGAGCAGTTCTTC. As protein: CASSAIPGQGAREQFF. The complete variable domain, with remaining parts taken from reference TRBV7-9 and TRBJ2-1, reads DTGVSQNPRHKITKRGQNVTFRCDPISEHNRLYWYRQTLGQGPEFLTYFQNEAQLEKSRLLSDRFSAERPKGSFSTLEIQRTEQGDSAMYLCASSAIPGQGAREQFFGPGTRLTVL.

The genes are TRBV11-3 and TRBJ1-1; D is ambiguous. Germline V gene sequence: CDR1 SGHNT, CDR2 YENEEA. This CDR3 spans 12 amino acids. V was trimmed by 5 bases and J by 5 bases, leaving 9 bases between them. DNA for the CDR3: TGTGCCAGCAGCACTTCCGGGACTGAAGCTTTCTTT. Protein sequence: CASSTSGTEAFF.

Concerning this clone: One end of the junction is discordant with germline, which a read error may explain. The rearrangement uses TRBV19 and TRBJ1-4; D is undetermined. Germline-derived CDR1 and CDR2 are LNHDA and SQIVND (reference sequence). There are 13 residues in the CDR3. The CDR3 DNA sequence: TGTGCCAGTAGTGGTACGGAGAATGACAAACTGTTTTTT. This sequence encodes CASSGTENDKLFF.

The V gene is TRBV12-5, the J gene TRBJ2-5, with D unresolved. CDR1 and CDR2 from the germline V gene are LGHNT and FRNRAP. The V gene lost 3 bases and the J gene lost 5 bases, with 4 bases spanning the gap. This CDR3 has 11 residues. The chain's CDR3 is CASGFAETQYF. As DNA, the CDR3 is TGTGCTAGTGGTTTTGCGGAGACCCAGTACTTC.

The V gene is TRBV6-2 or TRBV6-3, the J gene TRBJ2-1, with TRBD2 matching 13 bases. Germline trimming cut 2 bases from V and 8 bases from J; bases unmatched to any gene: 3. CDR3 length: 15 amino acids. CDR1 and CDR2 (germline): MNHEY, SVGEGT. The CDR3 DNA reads TGTGCCAGCAGTTACAGGACTAGCGGGAGATATGAGCAGTTCTTC. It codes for CASSYRTSGRYEQFF.

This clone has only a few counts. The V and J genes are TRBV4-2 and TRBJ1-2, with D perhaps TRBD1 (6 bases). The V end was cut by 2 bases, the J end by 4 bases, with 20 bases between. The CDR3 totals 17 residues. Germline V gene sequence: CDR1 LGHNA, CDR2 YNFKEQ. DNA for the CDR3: TGTGCCAGCAGCCAACTCCTTGCCGGACGGGGGGCCTATGGCTACACCTTC. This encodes CASSQLLAGRGAYGYTF.

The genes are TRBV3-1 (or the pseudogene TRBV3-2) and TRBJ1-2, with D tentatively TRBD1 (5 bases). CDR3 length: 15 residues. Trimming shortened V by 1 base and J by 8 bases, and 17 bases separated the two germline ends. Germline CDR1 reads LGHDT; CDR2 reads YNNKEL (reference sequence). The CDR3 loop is CASSQVSTGRPGYTF. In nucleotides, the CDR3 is TGTGCCAGCAGCCAAGTCTCCACAGGTCGGCCAGGCTACACCTTC.

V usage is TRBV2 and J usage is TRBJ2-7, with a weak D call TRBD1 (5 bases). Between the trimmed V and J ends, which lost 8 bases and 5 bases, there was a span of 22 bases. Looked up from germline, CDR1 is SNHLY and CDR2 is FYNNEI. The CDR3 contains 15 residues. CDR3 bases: TGTGCCAGCCGACGAGAGGCAGGGTACGTTAACGAGCAGTACTTC. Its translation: CASRREAGYVNEQYF.

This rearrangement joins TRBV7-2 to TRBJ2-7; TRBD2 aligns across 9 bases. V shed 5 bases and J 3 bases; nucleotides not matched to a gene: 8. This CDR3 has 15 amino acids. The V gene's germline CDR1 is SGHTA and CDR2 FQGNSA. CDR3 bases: TGTGCCAGCAGCGAGGGCCTAGCGGGGAACTACGAGCAGTACTTC. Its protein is CASSEGLAGNYEQYF.

The CDR3 bases are TGTGCCAGCTCACCACGGACAGATTCCTACGAGCAGTACTTC. Its translation is CASSPRTDSYEQYF. The V and J genes are TRBV18 and TRBJ2-7, with a tentative D call TRBD1 (6 bases). V lost 1 base to trimming and J lost 1 base, with 8 bases between them. From germline, CDR1 is KGHSH and CDR2 LQKENI. The CDR3 contains 14 residues.

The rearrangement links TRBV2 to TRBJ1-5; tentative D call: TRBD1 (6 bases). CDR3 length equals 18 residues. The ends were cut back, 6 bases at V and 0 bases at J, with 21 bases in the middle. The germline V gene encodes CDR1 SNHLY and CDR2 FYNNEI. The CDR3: CASSLEGTSLYSNQPQHF. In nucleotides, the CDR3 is TGTGCCAGCAGCCTAGAGGGGACATCACTTTATAGCAATCAGCCCCAGCATTTT.

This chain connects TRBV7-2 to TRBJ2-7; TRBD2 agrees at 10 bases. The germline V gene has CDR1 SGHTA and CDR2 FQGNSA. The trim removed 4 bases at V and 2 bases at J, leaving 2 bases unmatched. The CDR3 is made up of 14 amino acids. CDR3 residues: CASSWTSGPYEQYF. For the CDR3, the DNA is TGTGCCAGCAGCTGGACTAGCGGCCCCTACGAGCAGTACTTC.

The CDR3 DNA follows: TGTGCCAGCAGCCCACACCAAAGGGGCGAAAAACTGTTTTTT. As protein: CASSPHQRGEKLFF. The V and J genes are TRBV7-2 and TRBJ1-4, with D perhaps TRBD1 (5 bases). This CDR3 region has 14 residues. The germline gives CDR1 SGHTA, CDR2 FQGNSA. The V and J ends lost 5 bases and 8 bases respectively, with 15 bases between them.

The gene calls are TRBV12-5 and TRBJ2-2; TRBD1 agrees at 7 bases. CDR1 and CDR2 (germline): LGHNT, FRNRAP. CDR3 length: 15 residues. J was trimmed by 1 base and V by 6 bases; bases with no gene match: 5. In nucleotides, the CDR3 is TGTGCTAGTGGCCAAGGACAGGAGAACACCGGGGAGCTGTTTTTT. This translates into CASGQGQENTGELFF.

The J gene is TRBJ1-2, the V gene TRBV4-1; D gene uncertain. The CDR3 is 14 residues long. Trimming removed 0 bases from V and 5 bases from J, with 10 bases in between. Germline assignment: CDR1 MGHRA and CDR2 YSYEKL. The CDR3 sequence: CASSQDTASYGYTF. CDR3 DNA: TGCGCCAGCAGCCAAGATACAGCTTCGTATGGCTACACCTTC.

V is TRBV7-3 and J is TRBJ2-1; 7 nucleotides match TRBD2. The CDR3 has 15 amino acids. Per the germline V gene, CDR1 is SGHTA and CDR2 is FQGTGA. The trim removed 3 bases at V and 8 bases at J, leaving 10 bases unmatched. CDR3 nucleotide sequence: TGTGCCAGCAGCTTCCGGCAGCGGGGTGTCGATGAGCAGTTCTTC. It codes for CASSFRQRGVDEQFF.

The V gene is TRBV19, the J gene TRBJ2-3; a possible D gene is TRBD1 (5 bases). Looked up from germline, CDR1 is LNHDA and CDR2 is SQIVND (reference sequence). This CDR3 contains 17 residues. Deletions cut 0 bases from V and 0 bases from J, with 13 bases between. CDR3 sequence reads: CASSIDRDSSSTDTQYF. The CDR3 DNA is TGTGCCAGTAGTATAGATCGAGACAGTTCTAGCACAGATACGCAGTATTTT. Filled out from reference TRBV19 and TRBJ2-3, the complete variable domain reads DGGITQSPKYLFRKEGQNVTLSCEQNLNHDAMYWYRQDPGQGLRLIYYSQIVNDFQKGDIAEGYSVSREKKESFPLTVTSAQKNPTAFYLCASSIDRDSSSTDTQYFGPGTRLTVL.